This entry is about one TCR beta chain. Its matching antigen is unknown. CDR3 length: 14 residues. V was shortened by 4 bases and J by 3 bases, with 14 bases between the two germline ends. Germline V gene sequence: CDR1 SGHRS, CDR2 YFSETQ. This record comes from a study of identical twins. Study-wide results and limits: The study reached conclusions through statistical analysis that was cross-sectional, not following the same donors. Models underestimated how often monozygotic twins shared out-of-frame TCR alpha.

Through template switching, a universal primer site was introduced, and the cDNA contained unique molecular identifiers. TCRdb itself ran the 5' RACE reads through MiXCR, one entry per CDR3 protein. The table has hundreds of thousands of distinct CDR3 sequences, about 20% seen once. Separately, the same data were catalogued under a study of T cells expressing NK-cell markers. That source adds: Most of the eight sequenced donors tested HCMV-seropositive; one tested seronegative.

The clonotype originates from a woman younger than 35 in good health. V and J are TRBV5-1 and TRBJ2-7; D is tentatively TRBD1 or TRBD2 (6 bases each). Sequenced sample: PBMCs. CDR3 protein: CASSPPGAIYEQYF. DNA of the CDR3: TGCGCCAGCAGCCCTCCGGGGGCGATCTACGAGCAGTACTTC.